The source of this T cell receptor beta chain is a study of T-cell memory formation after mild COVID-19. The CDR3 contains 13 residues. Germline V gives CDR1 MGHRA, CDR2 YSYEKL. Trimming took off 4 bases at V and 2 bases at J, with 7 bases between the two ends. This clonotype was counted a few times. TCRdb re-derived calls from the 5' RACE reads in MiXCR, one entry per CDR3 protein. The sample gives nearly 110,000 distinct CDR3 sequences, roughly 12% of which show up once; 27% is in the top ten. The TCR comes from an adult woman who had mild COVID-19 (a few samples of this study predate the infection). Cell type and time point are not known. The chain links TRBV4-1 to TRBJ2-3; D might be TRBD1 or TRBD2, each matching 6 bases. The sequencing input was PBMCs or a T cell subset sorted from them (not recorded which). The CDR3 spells CASSRGATDTQYF. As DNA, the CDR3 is TGCGCCAGCAGCCGGGGGGCCACAGATACGCAGTATTTT.